Sequencing of this TCR beta chain was carried out in a study of shared T cell receptors in the human thymus. Looked up from germline, CDR1 is MDHEN and CDR2 is SYDVKM. V gave up 2 bases and J gave up 1 base, with 4 bases separating them. The CDR3 contains 13 residues. Generated by immunoSEQ multiplex PCR, the TCRdb table keeps only in-frame clones and is missing some. This repertoire shows about 660,000 clones, around nine tenths found once; its top ten account for about 0.01%. The same sample was also used in a study of human thymus T cells. That paper states: Donors consisted of healthy Finnish infants (having corrective surgery for congenital heart defects). Thymic resections from corrective heart surgery supplied the tissue. V and J genes seemed to be used with bias in thymic and blood repertoires. A high degree of thymic repertoire overlap among unrelated individuals was reported in related research.

V gene TRBV28 combines with J gene TRBJ2-3, with D uncertain. This TCR was sampled from a boy younger than two with a congenital heart defect. Sequencing was performed on thymocytes. The CDR3 DNA sequence: TGTGCCAGCAGTTTAGGGCGCACAGATACGCAGTATTTT. Translation gives CASSLGRTDTQYF.